The sequence of this T cell receptor (beta chain) was determined in a study of CD8+ T cells in alopecia areata. Overall study context: Treated individuals took tofacitinib by mouth, 5 to 10 mg twice daily. Whole-study findings and limits: The study also sequences resident alphabeta T cells of normal skin in scalp samples.

Isolated RNA was reverse transcribed into cDNA used as the sequencing template. Profiling relied on immunoSEQ multiplex PCR, and the TCRdb table lists in-frame clones only, not all of them. Seen here are some 150,000 clones, roughly 86% observed once, and the top ten hold under 15%. Treatment described: oral pan-JAK inhibitor, 5-10 mg twice daily. V was trimmed by 0 bases and J by 2 bases, leaving 11 bases between them. This CDR3 is built from 15 residues. CDR1 and CDR2 from the germline V gene are SGHNT and YYREEE (reference sequence). With respect to this clone: Its antigen is undetermined.

This TCR was recovered from a human donor with alopecia areata. The sample consisted of CD8+ T cells sorted from blood, taken at week 4, from a patient treated with tofacitinib. The rearrangement links TRBV5-4 to TRBJ2-5; TRBD2 might be the D (6 bases). This CDR3 reads CASSLAGGGQETQYF. The CDR3 DNA reads as TGTGCCAGCAGCTTGGCAGGAGGAGGGCAAGAGACCCAGTACTTC.